One sample yielded the 22 T cell receptor beta chains listed below, sequenced in a study of graft-versus-host responses after intestinal transplantation (dated by TCRdb to the early 2020s). The protocol used for the library was the immunoSEQ multiplex PCR assay. This is the immuneACCESS table as TCRdb keeps it, with only in-frame sequences that have V and J called. A part of the clones is gone; compared with another copy, unresolved V genes explain less than half, and the rest is unexplained. This sample has about 150,000 clones in its table, and about nine tenths of those were observed once. The ten largest make up around 0.19% of the sample. These receptors lack a known antigen. Read against the paper, the sample's time point label means: cells obtained before transplantation from donor or recipient. The sample was unstimulated CD4+ T cells sorted from spleen or lymph node cells, taken before intestinal transplant. These receptors all come from a human donor who received an intestinal transplant.

A single count supports this clone. The chain has TRBV20-1 and TRBJ2-3; no definite D call. The CDR3 contains 10 residues. Trimming stripped 5 bases from V and 6 bases from J, with 6 bases between. CDR1 DFQATT and CDR2 SNEGSKA come from the germline V gene (reference sequence). DNA of the CDR3: TGCAGTGCTGTTAGCGATACGCAGTATTTT. This sequence encodes CSAVSDTQYF.

The DNA for the CDR3 is TGCGCCAGCTTACGGCCGGGAGGAGGAACTGAAGCTTTCTTT. Translated, it gives CASLRPGGGTEAFF. This chain joins TRBV5-1 and TRBJ1-1; D call uncertain. The CDR3 covers 14 residues. Germline-derived CDR1 and CDR2 are SGHRS and YFSETQ. V lost 7 bases, J lost 5 bases, and 18 bases lay in between.

The rearrangement uses TRBV29-1 and TRBJ1-1, with a tentative D call TRBD1 (6 bases). The CDR3 consists of 13 residues. V gave up 7 bases and J gave up 0 bases, with 12 bases separating them. CDR1 SQVTM and CDR2 ANQGSEA come from the germline V gene. The CDR3 here is CSAAQGLNTEAFF. The CDR3 bases are TGCAGCGCCGCACAGGGATTGAACACTGAAGCTTTCTTT.

The V gene is TRBV5-1, the J gene TRBJ2-1, with TRBD2 matching 9 bases. The CDR3 is made up of 15 amino acids. Per the germline V gene, CDR1 is SGHRS and CDR2 is YFSETQ. The J segment lost 6 bases and the V segment lost 3 bases, leaving 7 bases of the junction unmatched. The CDR3: CASSYGAGGPNEQFF. The DNA of the CDR3 is TGCGCCAGCAGCTACGGGGCGGGAGGGCCCAATGAGCAGTTCTTC. The complete variable domain, with remaining parts taken from reference TRBV5-1 and TRBJ2-1, reads KAGVTQTPRYLIKTRGQQVTLSCSPISGHRSVSWYQQTPGQGLQFLFEYFSETQRNKGNFPGRFSGRQFSNSRSEMNVSTLELGDSALYLCASSYGAGGPNEQFFGPGTRLTVL.

The V call is TRBV5-1, the J call TRBJ2-6, with D unclear. Germline CDR1 SGHRS, CDR2 YFSETQ. The ends were cut back, 5 bases at V and 3 bases at J, with 6 bases in the middle. The CDR3 loop spans 13 amino acids. The CDR3 sequence is CASRLFGANVLTF. As DNA, the CDR3 is TGCGCCAGCAGACTCTTTGGGGCCAACGTCCTGACTTTC.

The chain recombines TRBV5-1 with TRBJ1-1; D not certain. The CDR3 length is 13 residues. The V gene lost 0 bases and the J gene lost 1 base, with 4 bases spanning the gap. Germline assignment: CDR1 SGHRS and CDR2 YFSETQ. The CDR3 DNA follows: TGCGCCAGCAGCTTGGAACCGAACACTGAAGCTTTCTTT. Translating gives CASSLEPNTEAFF.

As for this clone: One end of the junction fails to match germline, which may point to a read error. CDR3 protein: CASSFGRNNEQFF. In nucleotides, the CDR3 is TGTGCTAGCAGCTTTGGCCGAAACAATGAGCAGTTCTTC. The rearrangement links TRBV7-7 to TRBJ2-1; D is unclear. The CDR3 is 13 amino acids. In germline, CDR1 is SSHAT, CDR2 FNYEAQ (reference sequence). The full variable domain, completed using reference TRBV7-7 and TRBJ2-1, is GAGVSQSPRYKVTKRGQDVTLRCDPISSHATLYWYQQALGQGPEFLTYFNYEAQPDKSGLPSDRFSAERPEGSISTLTIQRTEQRDSAMYRCASSFGRNNEQFFGPGTRLTVL.

The chain has TRBV19 and TRBJ1-5; D not certain. This CDR3 has 14 amino acids. V dropped 0 bases and J dropped 5 bases, with 8 bases sitting between them. CDR1 is LNHDA, CDR2 SQIVND, per germline (reference sequence). The DNA for the CDR3 is TGTGCCAGTAGTATAGATAAGGGTGATCAGCCCCAGCATTTT. As protein: CASSIDKGDQPQHF.

The rearrangement joins TRBV19 to TRBJ1-4; TRBD1 aligns across 9 bases. This CDR3 has 13 residues. The V gene's germline CDR1 is LNHDA and CDR2 SQIVND (reference sequence). J lost 7 bases, V lost 10 bases, and 7 bases had no gene match. CDR3 loop: CATEGQGSEKLFF. CDR3 coding DNA: TGTGCCACCGAGGGACAGGGAAGTGAAAAACTGTTTTTT.

This chain connects TRBV25-1 to TRBJ2-1; no firm D call. In germline, CDR1 is MGHDK, CDR2 SYGVNS. V lost 5 bases and J lost 13, with 12 bases in between. The CDR3 covers 11 residues. CDR3: CASSRDLFQFF. The CDR3 region has the DNA TGTGCCAGCAGTCGAGACCTCTTTCAGTTCTTC.

The chain has TRBV6-1 and TRBJ2-1; 10 positions match TRBD1. The CDR3 extends over 15 amino acids. The trim removed 6 bases at V and 5 bases at J, leaving 7 bases unmatched. Germline-derived CDR1 and CDR2 are MNHNS and SASEGT. CDR3 in amino acids: CASSPTGGDHNEQFF. CDR3 nucleotides: TGTGCCAGCAGCCCGACAGGGGGCGACCACAATGAGCAGTTCTTC.

The chain carries TRBV19 and TRBJ1-5; 8 bases map to TRBD1. The CDR3 is 16 residues long. Germline CDR1 and CDR2: LNHDA and SQIVND (reference sequence). V lost 7 bases and J lost 0; bases outside the gene matches: 8. The DNA for the CDR3 is TGTGCCAGTACCAGGACAGGGATACATAGCAATCAGCCCCAGCATTTT. This encodes CASTRTGIHSNQPQHF.

In this sample, this clone turned up once. J is TRBJ2-7 and V is TRBV28, with 9 positions matching TRBD1. The junction had 18 bases not matched to a gene; V was cut back by 6 bases and J by 9 bases. Germline values: CDR1 MDHEN, CDR2 SYDVKM. This CDR3 spans 16 amino acids. The CDR3 is CASSLTTGTGTTRQYF. In nucleotides, the CDR3 is TGTGCCAGCAGCTTAACCACCGGGACAGGGACCACTAGGCAGTACTTC.

This clone is a singleton in its sample. The CDR3 protein is CASSVGRRTSTNEKLFF. Here the CDR3 DNA reads TGTGCCAGCAGCGTAGGGCGTCGGACCTCAACTAATGAAAAACTGTTTTTT. The chain uses TRBV9 and TRBJ1-4; D not resolved. Per the germline V gene, CDR1 is SGDLS and CDR2 is YYNGEE. The CDR3 loop spans 17 amino acids. V lost 0 bases and J 0 bases, leaving 12 bases between the germline ends. The variable domain in full, with the rest retrieved from reference TRBV9 and TRBJ1-4, is DSGVTQTPKHLITATGQRVTLRCSPRSGDLSVYWYQQSLDQGLQFLIQYYNGEERAKGNILERFSAQQFPDLHSELNLSSLELGDSALYFCASSVGRRTSTNEKLFFGSGTQLSVL.

The chain combines TRBV28 with TRBJ1-2; D not resolved. The CDR3 is 13 residues long. V was shortened by 7 bases and J by 4 bases, with 13 bases between the two germline ends. The germline CDR1 and CDR2 sequences are MDHEN and SYDVKM. This chain's CDR3 is CASTSNVGYGYTF. The CDR3 bases are TGTGCCAGCACCAGTAACGTGGGCTATGGCTACACCTTC.

The chain is built from TRBV11-2 and TRBJ2-7, with D possibly being TRBD1 (5 bases). The germline CDR1 and CDR2 sequences are SGHAT and FQNNGV. Trimming took 0 bases from V and 7 from J, leaving 10 bases between them. CDR3 size: 13 residues. CDR3 sequence reads: CASSLDRGLEQYF. Written as DNA, the CDR3 is TGTGCCAGCAGCTTAGATAGGGGTTTGGAGCAGTACTTC.

The V call is TRBV2, the J call TRBJ2-1; a weak D match, TRBD2 (5 bases). Trimming took 7 bases from V and 0 from J, leaving 7 bases between them. Germline loops: CDR1 SNHLY, CDR2 FYNNEI. There are 13 residues in the CDR3. The CDR3 DNA is TGTGCCAGCAATCGGGACTCCTACAATGAGCAGTTCTTC. Translating gives CASNRDSYNEQFF.

V is TRBV6-6 and J is TRBJ1-2; 7 positions agree with TRBD1. CDR1 is MNHNY, CDR2 SVGAGI, per germline (reference sequence). CDR3 length: 15 residues. V lost 4 bases, J lost 6 bases, and 11 bases stayed unmatched. The CDR3 DNA reads TGTGCCAGCAGTTCCCTCTCTGCAGGGGGGCATGGCTACACCTTC. It codes for CASSSLSAGGHGYTF.

The V gene is TRBV19, the J gene TRBJ1-3, with unresolved D. The CDR3 consists of 13 residues. Deletions cut 4 bases from V and 2 bases from J, with 6 bases between. Germline V gene data show CDR1 as LNHDA and CDR2 as SQIVND (reference sequence). The CDR3 nucleotides are TGTGCCAGTAGTAGCGGTCCTGGAAACACCATATATTTT. It codes for CASSSGPGNTIYF.

A remark on this clone: Other DNA sequences of this sample code for an identical CDR3. The chain has TRBV27 and TRBJ2-3; D is unresolved. The CDR3 consists of 12 residues. Germline CDR1 and CDR2: MNHEY and SMNVEV (reference sequence). V dropped 4 bases and J dropped 2 bases, with 4 bases sitting between them. The CDR3 reads CASSSNTDTQYF. CDR3 DNA sequence: TGTGCCAGCAGTTCGAACACAGATACGCAGTATTTT.

Comments on this clone: Different DNA sequences within this sample yield the same CDR3. The rearrangement joins TRBV19 to TRBJ2-3; D remains ambiguous. Germline loops: CDR1 LNHDA, CDR2 SQIVND (reference sequence). CDR3 length: 13 amino acids. Trimming removed 4 bases at V and 2 bases at J, with 7 bases between. The CDR3 loop reads CASSRGYTDTQYF. CDR3 bases: TGTGCCAGTAGTAGAGGTTACACAGATACGCAGTATTTT.

The count of this clone is one. The chain carries TRBV19 and TRBJ2-7; 9 nucleotides line up with TRBD1. V dropped 5 bases and J dropped 2; count of bases not matched to a gene: 16. The CDR3 runs to 18 residues. Germline-derived CDR1 and CDR2 are LNHDA and SQIVND (reference sequence). The CDR3 DNA reads as TGTGCCAGTAGTCCGTCAGGTTCCGGGACAGGGATTGCCTACGAGCAGTACTTC. This translates into CASSPSGSGTGIAYEQYF.